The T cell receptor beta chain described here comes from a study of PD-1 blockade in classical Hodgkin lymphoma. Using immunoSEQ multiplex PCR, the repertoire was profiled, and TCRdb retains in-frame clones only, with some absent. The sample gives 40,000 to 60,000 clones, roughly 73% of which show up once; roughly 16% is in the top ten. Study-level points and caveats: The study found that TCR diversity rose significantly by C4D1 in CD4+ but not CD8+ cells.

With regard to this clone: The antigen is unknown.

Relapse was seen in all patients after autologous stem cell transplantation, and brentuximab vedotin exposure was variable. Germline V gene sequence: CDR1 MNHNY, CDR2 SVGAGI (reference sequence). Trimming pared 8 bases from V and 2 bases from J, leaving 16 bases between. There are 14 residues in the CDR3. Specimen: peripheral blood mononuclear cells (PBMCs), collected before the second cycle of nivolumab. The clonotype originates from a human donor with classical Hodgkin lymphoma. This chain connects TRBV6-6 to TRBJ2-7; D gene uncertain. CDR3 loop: CASALGRMAYEQYF. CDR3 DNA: TGTGCCAGCGCTCTGGGCAGGATGGCCTACGAGCAGTACTTC.